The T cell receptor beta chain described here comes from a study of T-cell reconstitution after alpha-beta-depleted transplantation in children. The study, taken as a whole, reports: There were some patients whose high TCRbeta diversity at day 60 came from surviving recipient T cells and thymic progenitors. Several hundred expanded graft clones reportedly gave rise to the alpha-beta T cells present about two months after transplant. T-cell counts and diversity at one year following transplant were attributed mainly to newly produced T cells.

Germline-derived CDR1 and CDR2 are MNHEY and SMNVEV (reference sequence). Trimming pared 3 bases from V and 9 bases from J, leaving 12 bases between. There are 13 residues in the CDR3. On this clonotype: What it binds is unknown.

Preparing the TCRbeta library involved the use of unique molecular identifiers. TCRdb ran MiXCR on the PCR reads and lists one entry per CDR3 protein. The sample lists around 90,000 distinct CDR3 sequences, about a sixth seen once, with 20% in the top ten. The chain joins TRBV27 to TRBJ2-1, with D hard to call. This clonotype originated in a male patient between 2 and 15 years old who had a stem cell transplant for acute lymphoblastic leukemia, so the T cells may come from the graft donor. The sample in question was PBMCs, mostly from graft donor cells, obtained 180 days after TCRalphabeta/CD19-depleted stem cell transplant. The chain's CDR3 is CASSFSAFREQFF. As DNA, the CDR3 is TGTGCCAGCAGTTTTTCCGCTTTTCGTGAGCAGTTCTTC.